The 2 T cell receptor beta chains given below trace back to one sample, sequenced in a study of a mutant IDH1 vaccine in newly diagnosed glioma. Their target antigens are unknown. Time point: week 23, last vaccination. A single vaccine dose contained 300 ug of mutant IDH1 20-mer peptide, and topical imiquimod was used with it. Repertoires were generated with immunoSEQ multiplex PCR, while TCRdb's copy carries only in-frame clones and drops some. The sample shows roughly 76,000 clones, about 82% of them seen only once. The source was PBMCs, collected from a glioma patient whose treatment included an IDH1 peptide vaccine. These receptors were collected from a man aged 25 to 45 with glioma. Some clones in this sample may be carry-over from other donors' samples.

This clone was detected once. CDR3 sequence (DNA): TGCGCCAGCAGCCCCCGGGGGGGCAGCGGGGAGCTGTTTTTT. It translates to CASSPRGGSGELFF. The genes are TRBV4-3 and TRBJ2-2; 8 positions match TRBD2. V lost 4 bases, J lost 7 bases, and 5 bases stayed unmatched. In germline, CDR1 is LGHNA, CDR2 YSLEER. This CDR3 region has 14 residues.

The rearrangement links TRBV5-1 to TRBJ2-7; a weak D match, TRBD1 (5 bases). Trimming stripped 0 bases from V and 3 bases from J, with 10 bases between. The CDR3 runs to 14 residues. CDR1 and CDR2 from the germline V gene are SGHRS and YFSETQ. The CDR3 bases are TGCGCCAGCAGCTTGGGCAGGGCAGGCTACGAGCAGTACTTC. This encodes CASSLGRAGYEQYF.